This T cell receptor beta chain was identified during a study of blood T cell repertoires in COVID-19. The wider study: From the United States, Italy and Spain came samples of acute and convalescent COVID-19.

The V end was cut by 5 bases, the J end by 7 bases, with 17 bases between. Looked up from germline, CDR1 is SGHNT and CDR2 is YENEEA. This CDR3 comprises 15 residues. Authors' processing steps: Nucleated cell counts were estimated from reference gene primer amplification. Data came from immunoSEQ multiplex PCR; TCRdb stores just in-frame clones and leaves some out. The V and J calls and clone size are taken from that table; D and trimming were inferred from the DNA. The repertoire holds about 100,000 clones, 85% seen once, with 3.8% in the top ten. This sequence was found in a man aged 60 to 69 with acute or convalescent COVID-19. The chain carries TRBV11-3 and TRBJ2-2; no clear D gene. Sequencing was carried out using peripheral blood. Here the CDR3 DNA reads TGTGCCAGCAGCGGCGGTTCGAGTTCGAGCGGGGAGCTGTTTTTT. Protein: CASSGGSSSSGELFF. The full variable domain, completed using reference TRBV11-3 and TRBJ2-2, is EAGVVQSPRYKIIEKKQPVAFWCNPISGHNTLYWYLQNLGQGPELLIRYENEEAVDDSQLPKDRFSAERLKGVDSTLKIQPAELGDSAVYLCASSGGSSSSGELFFGEGSRLTVL.